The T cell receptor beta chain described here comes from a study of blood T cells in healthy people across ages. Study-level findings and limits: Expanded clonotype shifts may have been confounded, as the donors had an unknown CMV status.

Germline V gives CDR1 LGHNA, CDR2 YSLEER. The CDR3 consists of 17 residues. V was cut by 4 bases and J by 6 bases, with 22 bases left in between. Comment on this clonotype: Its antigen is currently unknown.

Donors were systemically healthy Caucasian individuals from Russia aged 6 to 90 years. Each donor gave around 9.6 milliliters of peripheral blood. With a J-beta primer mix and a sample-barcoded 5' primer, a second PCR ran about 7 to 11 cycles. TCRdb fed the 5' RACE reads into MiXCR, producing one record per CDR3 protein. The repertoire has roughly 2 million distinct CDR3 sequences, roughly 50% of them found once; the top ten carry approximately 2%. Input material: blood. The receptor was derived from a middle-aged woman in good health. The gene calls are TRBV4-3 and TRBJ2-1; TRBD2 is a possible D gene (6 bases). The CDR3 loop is CASSPTFGAGVGNEQFF. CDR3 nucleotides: TGCGCCAGCAGCCCCACATTCGGAGCGGGCGTCGGCAATGAGCAGTTCTTC.